The rows below give T cell receptor beta chains drawn from one sample of a study of metastatic and nonmetastatic thyroid tumors. TCRdb redid the clone calls on the PCR reads using MiXCR. The sample comprises tens of thousands of clones, 15% to 20% of which are singletons, and under 12% rests with the top ten. The sequenced sample consisted of blood. These receptor sequences come from a female donor with papillary thyroid cancer or a benign thyroid nodule (not recorded which). Some clones in this sample may be carry-over from other donors' samples. Both conserved end residues are part of each CDR3. The D gene is left open where the match is weak. Only some rows state a clone size, as once, few, many or a class for expanded clones.

>.|.|TRBV5-1|TRBJ1-2
CASSSDGTNYGYTF
TGCGCCAGCAGCTCGGACGGCACTAACTATGGCTACACCTTC
>.|many|TRBV5-5|TRBJ2-7
CASSLGSPFVQYF
TGTGCCAGCAGCTTGGGGAGTCCCTTTGTGCAGTACTTC
>TRBD2|.|TRBV9|TRBJ2-1
CASSSRTSGTRNEQFF
TGTGCCAGCAGCTCCCGGACTAGCGGGACGCGGAATGAGCAGTTCTTC
>TRBD2|many|TRBV24-1|TRBJ2-1
CATSGPTGTTYNEQFF
TGTGCCACCAGTGGCCCAACCGGGACTACCTACAATGAGCAGTTCTTC
>.|medium-sized|TRBV28|TRBJ2-7
CASSSRQKNEQYF
TGTGCCAGCAGTTCGAGACAGAAGAACGAGCAGTACTTC
>.|.|TRBV6-1|TRBJ2-2
CASSPSGAPGELFF
TGTGCCAGCAGCCCGAGCGGTGCTCCCGGGGAGCTGTTTTTT
>TRBD1|many|TRBV24-1|TRBJ1-5
CATSDGTGASNQPQHF
TGTGCCACCAGTGACGGGACAGGGGCTAGCAATCAGCCCCAGCATTTT
>.|many|TRBV6-1|TRBJ1-1
CASSPGQSEAFF
TGTGCCAGCAGTCCCGGACAGTCTGAAGCTTTCTTT
>TRBD2|many|TRBV10-1|TRBJ2-1
CASSEVGRLAGSNEQFF
TGCGCCAGCAGTGAGGTCGGAAGACTAGCGGGGAGCAATGAGCAGTTCTTC
>.|many|TRBV11-3|TRBJ2-4
CASSLNQENIQYF
TGTGCCAGCAGCTTAAACCAGGAAAACATTCAGTACTTC
>.|many|TRBV7-9|TRBJ2-5
CASSRRVSQETQYF
TGTGCCAGCAGCCGCCGAGTGAGCCAAGAGACCCAGTACTTC
>.|medium-sized|TRBV2|TRBJ2-7
CASSENYEQYF
TGTGCCAGCAGTGAAAACTACGAGCAGTACTTC
>.|many|TRBV5-1|TRBJ1-1
CASSLAGSREAFF
TGCGCCAGCAGCTTGGCGGGGTCAAGAGAAGCTTTCTTT
>.|few|TRBV27|TRBJ1-5
CASSPWTTSNQPQHF
TGTGCCAGCAGTCCATGGACGACAAGCAATCAGCCCCAGCATTTT
>.|many|TRBV18|TRBJ1-2
CASSPYPGLRGDGYTF
TGTGCCAGCTCACCATACCCTGGCCTTAGGGGGGATGGCTACACCTTC
>TRBD1|many|TRBV20-1|TRBJ2-7
CSATGTGESYEQYF
TGCAGTGCTACCGGGACAGGGGAGTCCTACGAGCAGTACTTC
>.|medium-sized|TRBV27|TRBJ2-7
CASSVTGSGEQYF
TGTGCCAGCAGTGTAACAGGATCGGGCGAGCAGTACTTC
>TRBD1|many|TRBV5-1|TRBJ2-2
CASSWTGGGELFF
TGCGCCAGCAGTTGGACAGGAGGCGGGGAGCTGTTTTTT
>.|many|TRBV5-1|TRBJ1-6
CASSDGTGPSYSPLHF
TGCGCCAGCAGCGACGGGACCGGACCTTCCTATTCACCCCTCCACTTT
>.|few|TRBV19|TRBJ1-1
CASKGRGDTEAFF
TGTGCCAGTAAGGGAAGGGGAGACACTGAAGCTTTCTTT
>TRBD1|.|TRBV6-1|TRBJ2-2
CASRNRGGDTGELFF
TGTGCCAGTCGCAACAGGGGTGGGGACACCGGGGAGCTGTTTTTT
>TRBD2|many|TRBV12-3/TRBV12-4|TRBJ2-4
CASRSGTSGGGQYF
TGTGCCAGCAGATCCGGGACTAGCGGGGGCGGCCAGTACTTC
>.|many|TRBV24-1|TRBJ1-3
CATSTGSADTIYF
TGTGCCACCAGTACAGGGTCGGCGGACACCATATATTTT
>TRBD1|many|TRBV18|TRBJ1-4
CASSPTGSNEKLFF
TGTGCCAGCTCACCGACAGGGTCCAATGAAAAACTGTTTTTT